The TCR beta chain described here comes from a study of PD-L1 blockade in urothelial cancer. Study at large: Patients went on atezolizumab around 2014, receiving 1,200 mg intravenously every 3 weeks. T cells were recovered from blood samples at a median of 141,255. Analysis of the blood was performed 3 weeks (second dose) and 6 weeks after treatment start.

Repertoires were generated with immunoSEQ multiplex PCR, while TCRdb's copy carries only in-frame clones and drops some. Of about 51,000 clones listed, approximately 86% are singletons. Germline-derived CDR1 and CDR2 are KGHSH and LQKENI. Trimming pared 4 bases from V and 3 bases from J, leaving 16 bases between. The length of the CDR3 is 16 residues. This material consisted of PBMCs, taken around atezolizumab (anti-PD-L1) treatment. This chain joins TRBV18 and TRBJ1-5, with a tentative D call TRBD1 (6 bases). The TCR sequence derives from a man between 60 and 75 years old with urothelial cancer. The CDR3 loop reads CASSHLGRGNNQPQHF. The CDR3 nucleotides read TGTGCCAGCTCACACCTCGGAAGGGGGAACAATCAGCCCCAGCATTTT.